A selection of T cell receptor beta chains follows, all from one sample in a study of blood T cells in healthy people across ages. TCRdb ran MiXCR on the 5' RACE reads and lists one entry per CDR3 protein. The sample carries about 1.4 million distinct CDR3 sequences, approximately 59% recorded once. Sequences were obtained from blood. All receptors derive from a man aged 18 to 29 in good health. CDR3s include the opening cysteine and the closing phenylalanine or tryptophan. D genes are given only for firm matches. The size of a clone is reported for some rows only, either as once, few or many, or as a class for expanded clones.

>TRBV9|-|TRBD1|18|TRBJ1-2
TGTGCCAGCAGCCCCCCGGGGACAGGGGGCGCAGGGGGATATGGCTACACCTTC
CASSPPGTGGAGGYGYTF
>TRBV20-1|-|-|16|TRBJ2-1
TGCAGTGCTAGAGATCGTCTTCGGGGGCCCTACAATGAGCAGTTCTTC
CSARDRLRGPYNEQFF
>TRBV7-6|-|-|16|TRBJ2-7
TGTGCCAGCAGCTTAGCGCCCGGGGTGGGTAAAAACGAGCAGTACTTC
CASSLAPGVGKNEQYF
>TRBV7-9|few|-|17|TRBJ2-3
TGTGCCAGCAGCCCCACCGGCGGGGGCCGATACACAGATACGCAGTATTTT
CASSPTGGGRYTDTQYF
>TRBV6-6|few|-|15|TRBJ2-3
TGTGCCAGCAGCCAACTAGCTGCCCGAACAGATACGCAGTATTTT
CASSQLAARTDTQYF
>TRBV20-1|-|TRBD1|15|TRBJ1-4
TGCAGTGCTAGAGATCCGGACAGGGCAAACGAAAAACTGTTTTTT
CSARDPDRANEKLFF
>TRBV6-6|-|TRBD2|15|TRBJ2-2
TGTGCCAGCAGTTACTCGGGCGGGAGTACCGGGGAGCTGTTTTTT
CASSYSGGSTGELFF
>TRBV6-1|once|TRBD1|14|TRBJ2-1
TGTGCCAGTTCCTCAGGGGGCTTTCCCAATGAGCAGTTCTTC
CASSSGGFPNEQFF
>TRBV6-2/TRBV6-3|few|-|15|TRBJ2-1
TGTGCCAGCAGTTCTGTGGGGCTGACGTACAATGAGCAGTTCTTC
CASSSVGLTYNEQFF
>TRBV24-1|-|-|17|TRBJ1-2
TGTGCCACCCCAAAGTTCGTACGACAAAGGGCAGATTATGGCTACACCTTC
CATPKFVRQRADYGYTF
>TRBV27|once|-|16|TRBJ2-1
TGTGCCAGCAGTTTAATCCCGGCGAGCTCCTACAATGAGCAGTTCTTC
CASSLIPASSYNEQFF
>TRBV7-2|few|-|15|TRBJ2-3
TGTGCCAGCAGCTTAGCCAGCAGACGAGGAGATACGCAGTATTTT
CASSLASRRGDTQYF
>TRBV29-1|-|-|13|TRBJ2-2
TGCAGCGTTGAAGAGGAGAACACCGGGGAGCTGTTTTTT
CSVEEENTGELFF
>TRBV25-1|-|-|14|TRBJ1-4
TGTGCCAGCAGTGTTACCGGTGGTAATGAAAAACTGTTTTTT
CASSVTGGNEKLFF
>TRBV15|-|-|13|TRBJ2-5
TGTGCCACCTACTCCGGGGCAGGGGAGACCCAGTACTTC
CATYSGAGETQYF
>TRBV2|few|-|12|TRBJ1-2
TGTGCCTCTAAGCTGGGTAAAGATGGCTACACCTTC
CASKLGKDGYTF
>TRBV28|-|-|13|TRBJ1-5
TGTGCCAGCAGCCCAGGGGCTGTTCAGCCCCAGCATTTT
CASSPGAVQPQHF